These 2 T cell receptor beta chains came from one sample sequenced in a study of beta chain features in type 1 diabetes. Study-wide results and limits: A moderate, significant TCRB CDR3 shortening appeared in type 1 diabetes across four CD4+ subsets.

Isolated RNA was reverse transcribed in full, so expressed TCRB transcripts were sequenced. TCRdb keeps only in-frame clones here, not all; method: immunoSEQ multiplex PCR. The profile shows 120,000 to 150,000 clones, around 13% of them singletons. The antigens of these receptors remain unknown. Sequenced input: central memory CD4+ T cells from blood. Receptor source: a man aged 18-30 years with type 1 diabetes.

The sample holds a few counts of this clone. The V and J genes are TRBV6-6 and TRBJ2-5; no definite D call. Per germline, CDR1 MNHNY and CDR2 SVGAGI (reference sequence). Between the trimmed V and J ends, which lost 5 bases and 3 bases, there was a span of 7 bases. This CDR3 has 12 amino acids. DNA of the CDR3: TGTGCCAGCAGTCCCATTAAAGAGACCCAGTACTTC. Amino acid sequence: CASSPIKETQYF.

The chain couples TRBV10-3 to TRBJ1-2, with TRBD1 matching 7 bases. The V gene end was trimmed by 6 bases and the J gene end by 0 bases; junction bases not matched to a gene: 19. Germline CDR1 is ENHRY and CDR2 is SYGVKD. The CDR3 has 19 residues. CDR3 coding DNA: TGTGCCATCAGCGAATTCATAGGTGACAGGGCGAAAGCTAACTATGGCTACACCTTC. The encoded protein is CAISEFIGDRAKANYGYTF.